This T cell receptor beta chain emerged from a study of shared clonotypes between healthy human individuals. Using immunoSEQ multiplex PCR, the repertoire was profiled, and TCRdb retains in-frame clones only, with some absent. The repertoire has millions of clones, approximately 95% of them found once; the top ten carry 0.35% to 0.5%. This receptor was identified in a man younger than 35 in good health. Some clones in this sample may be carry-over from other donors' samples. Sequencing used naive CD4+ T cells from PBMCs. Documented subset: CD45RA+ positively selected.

The CDR3: CASSPATDKGNQPQHF. The CDR3 nucleotides are TGTGCCAGCTCACCCGCAACAGACAAAGGCAATCAGCCCCAGCATTTT. The chain couples TRBV18 to TRBJ1-5; no definite D call. The CDR3 runs 16 residues. V was shortened by 3 bases and J by 2 bases, with 14 bases between the two germline ends. The germline gives CDR1 KGHSH, CDR2 LQKENI.